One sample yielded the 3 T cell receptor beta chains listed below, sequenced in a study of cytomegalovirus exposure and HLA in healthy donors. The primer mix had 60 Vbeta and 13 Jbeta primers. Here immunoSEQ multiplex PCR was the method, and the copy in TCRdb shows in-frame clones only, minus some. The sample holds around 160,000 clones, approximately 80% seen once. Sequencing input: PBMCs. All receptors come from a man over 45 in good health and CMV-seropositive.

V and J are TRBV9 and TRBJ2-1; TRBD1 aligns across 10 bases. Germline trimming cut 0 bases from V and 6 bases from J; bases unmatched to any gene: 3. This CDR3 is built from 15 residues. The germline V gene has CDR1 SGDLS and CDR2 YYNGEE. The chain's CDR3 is CASSVGDRGFNEQFF. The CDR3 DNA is TGTGCCAGCAGCGTAGGGGACAGGGGTTTCAATGAGCAGTTCTTC.

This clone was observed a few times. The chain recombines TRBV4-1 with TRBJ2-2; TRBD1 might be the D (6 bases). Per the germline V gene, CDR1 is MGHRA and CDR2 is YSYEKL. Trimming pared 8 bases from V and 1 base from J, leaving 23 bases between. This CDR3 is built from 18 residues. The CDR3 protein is CASFPRRPGGLNTGELFF. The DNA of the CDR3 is TGCGCCAGCTTCCCTAGGCGCCCTGGGGGCTTGAACACCGGGGAGCTGTTTTTT.

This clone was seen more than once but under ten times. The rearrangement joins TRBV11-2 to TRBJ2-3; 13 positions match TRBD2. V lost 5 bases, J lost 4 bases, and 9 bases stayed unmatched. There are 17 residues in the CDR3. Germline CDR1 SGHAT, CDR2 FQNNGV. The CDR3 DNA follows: TGTGCCAGCAGCCCCCGGACTAGCGGGGGCCCCTCAGATACGCAGTATTTT. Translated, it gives CASSPRTSGGPSDTQYF.